The entry below gives a single T cell receptor beta chain sequence along with its context. The same CDR3 can be traced to other DNA sequences in this sample. This record comes from a study of shared clonotypes between healthy human individuals. Terminally differentiated effector memory CD45RA+ cells were left out of the naive CD8 fraction, which was CD45RO-negative and positively selected for CCR7. Recent vaccinations or acute infections were absent in the healthy HIV-negative adult donors. The CDR3 spans 14 residues. Germline V gene lookup returns CDR1 MNHEY and CDR2 SMNVEV (reference sequence). V gave up 3 bases and J gave up 0 bases, with 9 bases separating them. Data came from immunoSEQ multiplex PCR; TCRdb stores just in-frame clones and leaves some out. The sample lists around 1,900,000 clones, 93% occurring once.

Sequenced: naive CD8+ T cells from PBMCs. The TCR originated in a man between 18 and 35 years old in good health. Some clones in this sample may be carry-over from other donors' samples. This chain uses TRBV27 with TRBJ2-7, with a possible D match to TRBD1 (5 bases). CDR3 nucleotide sequence: TGTGCCAGCAGTTTGGGTGACAGCTCCTACGAGCAGTACTTC. Residues: CASSLGDSSYEQYF.